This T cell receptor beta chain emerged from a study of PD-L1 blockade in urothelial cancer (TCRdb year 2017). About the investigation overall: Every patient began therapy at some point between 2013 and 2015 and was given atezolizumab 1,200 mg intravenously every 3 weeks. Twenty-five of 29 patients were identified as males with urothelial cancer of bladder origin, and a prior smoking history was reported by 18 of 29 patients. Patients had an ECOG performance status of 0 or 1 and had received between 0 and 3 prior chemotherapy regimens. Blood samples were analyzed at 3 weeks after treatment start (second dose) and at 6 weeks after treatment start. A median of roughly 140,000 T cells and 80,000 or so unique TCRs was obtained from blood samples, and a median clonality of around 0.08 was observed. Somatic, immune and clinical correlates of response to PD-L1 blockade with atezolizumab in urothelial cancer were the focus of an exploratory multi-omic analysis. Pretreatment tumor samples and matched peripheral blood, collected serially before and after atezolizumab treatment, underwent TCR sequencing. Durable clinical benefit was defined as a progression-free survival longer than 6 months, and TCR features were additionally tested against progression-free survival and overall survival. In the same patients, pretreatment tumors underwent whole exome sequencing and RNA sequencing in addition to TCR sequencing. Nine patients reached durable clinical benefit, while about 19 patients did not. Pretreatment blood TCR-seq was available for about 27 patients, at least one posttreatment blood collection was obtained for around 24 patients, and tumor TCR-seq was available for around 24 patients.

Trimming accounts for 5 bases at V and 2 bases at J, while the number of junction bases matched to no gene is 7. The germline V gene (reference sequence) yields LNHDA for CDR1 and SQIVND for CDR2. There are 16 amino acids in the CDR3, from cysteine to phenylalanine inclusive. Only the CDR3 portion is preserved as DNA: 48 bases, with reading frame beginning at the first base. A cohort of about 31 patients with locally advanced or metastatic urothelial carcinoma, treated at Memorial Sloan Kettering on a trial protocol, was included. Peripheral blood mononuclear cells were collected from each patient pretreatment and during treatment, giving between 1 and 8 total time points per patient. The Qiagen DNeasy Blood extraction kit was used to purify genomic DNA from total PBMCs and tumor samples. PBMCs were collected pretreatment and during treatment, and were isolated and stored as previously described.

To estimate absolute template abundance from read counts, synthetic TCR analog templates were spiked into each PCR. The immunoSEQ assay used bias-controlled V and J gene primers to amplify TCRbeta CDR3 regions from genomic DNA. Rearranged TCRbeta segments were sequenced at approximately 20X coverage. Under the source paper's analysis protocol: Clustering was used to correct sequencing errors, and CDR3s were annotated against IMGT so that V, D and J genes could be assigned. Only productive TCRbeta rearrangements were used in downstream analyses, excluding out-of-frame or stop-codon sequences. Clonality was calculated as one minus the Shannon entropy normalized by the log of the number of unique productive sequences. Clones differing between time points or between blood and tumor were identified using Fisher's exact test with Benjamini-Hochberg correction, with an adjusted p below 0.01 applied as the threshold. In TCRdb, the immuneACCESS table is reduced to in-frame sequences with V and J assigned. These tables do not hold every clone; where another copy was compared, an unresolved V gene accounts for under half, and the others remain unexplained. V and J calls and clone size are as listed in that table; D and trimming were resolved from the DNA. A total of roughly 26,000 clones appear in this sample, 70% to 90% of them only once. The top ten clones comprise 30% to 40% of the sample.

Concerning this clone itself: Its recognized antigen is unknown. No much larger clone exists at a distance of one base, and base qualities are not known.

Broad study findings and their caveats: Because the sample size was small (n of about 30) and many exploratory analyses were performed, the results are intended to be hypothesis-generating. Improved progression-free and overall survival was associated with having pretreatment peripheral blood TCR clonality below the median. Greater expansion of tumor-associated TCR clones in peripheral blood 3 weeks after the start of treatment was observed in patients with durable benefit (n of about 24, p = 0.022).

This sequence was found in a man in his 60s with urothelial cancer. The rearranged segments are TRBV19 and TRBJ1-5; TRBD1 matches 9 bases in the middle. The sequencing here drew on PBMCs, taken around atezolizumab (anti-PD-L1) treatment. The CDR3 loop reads CASSLGTGIGNQPQHF. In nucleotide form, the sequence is TGTGCCAGTAGTTTGGGGACAGGGATAGGCAATCAGCCCCAGCATTTT.